This T cell receptor beta chain was observed in a study of blood T cell repertoires in COVID-19. Overall study: Spain, Italy and the United States supplied samples that represented acute and convalescent COVID-19. The analysed material was cDNA or gDNA that came from T cells, B-cell-depleted T cells, or PBMCs.

Measured with immunoSEQ multiplex PCR; TCRdb has only the in-frame clones, and not every one. Among hundreds of thousands of clones listed, almost 90% were seen once. Adults between about 18 and 89 years of age took part from 24 US areas. Trimming took 3 bases from V and 6 from J; bases not matched to a gene: 5. CDR3 length equals 14 residues. CDR1 is SGHRS and CDR2 is YFSETQ in the germline V gene. The rearrangement links TRBV5-1 to TRBJ2-2, with 7 bases lining up with TRBD2. The specimen was PBMCs or T cells enriched from blood (not recorded which). The receptor's source is a woman between 18 and 29 years old with acute COVID-19. The CDR3 protein is CASSYGTNAGELFF. The CDR3 coding sequence is TGCGCCAGCAGCTACGGGACTAATGCCGGGGAGCTGTTTTTT. Complete variable domain (other parts from reference TRBV5-1 and TRBJ2-2): KAGVTQTPRYLIKTRGQQVTLSCSPISGHRSVSWYQQTPGQGLQFLFEYFSETQRNKGNFPGRFSGRQFSNSRSEMNVSTLELGDSALYLCASSYGTNAGELFFGEGSRLTVL.